A single sample gave rise to the 22 T cell receptor beta chains below, sequenced in a study of blood T cell repertoires in COVID-19. Sequencing was performed with immunoSEQ multiplex PCR; in TCRdb, only in-frame clones are kept and a portion is missing. Of about 170,000 clones listed, more than 70% are singletons. Sequenced material: peripheral blood. These receptors were taken from a man between 50 and 59 years old who had recovered from COVID-19.

This chain uses TRBV9 with TRBJ2-1, with 15 bases identical to TRBD2. The CDR3 contains 19 residues. J gave up 6 bases and V 4 bases, and 14 bases lay outside the gene matches. CDR1 SGDLS and CDR2 YYNGEE come from the germline V gene. CDR3 protein: CASSSSGTSGGPLVNEQFF. CDR3 coding DNA: TGTGCCAGCAGCTCCTCCGGGACTAGCGGGGGGCCGCTAGTCAATGAGCAGTTCTTC. Looking up the rest from reference TRBV9 and TRBJ2-1 gives the full variable domain: DSGVTQTPKHLITATGQRVTLRCSPRSGDLSVYWYQQSLDQGLQFLIQYYNGEERAKGNILERFSAQQFPDLHSELNLSSLELGDSALYFCASSSSGTSGGPLVNEQFFGPGTRLTVL.

The chain couples TRBV19 to TRBJ2-1; TRBD1 might be the D (5 bases). Trimming left V 5 bases short and J 7 bases short, with 9 bases between. CDR1 is LNHDA, CDR2 SQIVND, per germline (reference sequence). The CDR3 has 12 residues. As DNA, the CDR3 is TGTGCCAGTAGTCCCAGGGTTAATGAGCAGTTCTTC. It encodes CASSPRVNEQFF.

The rearrangement uses TRBV7-9 and TRBJ1-2; perhaps TRBD1 as D (6 bases). CDR3 length equals 13 residues. The V and J ends lost 4 bases and 6 bases respectively, with 12 bases between them. The germline CDR1 and CDR2 sequences are SEHNR and FQNEAQ (reference sequence). The CDR3 reads CASSSQGLNGYTF. The CDR3, as DNA: TGTGCCAGCAGCTCACAGGGATTGAATGGCTACACCTTC.

The V and J genes are TRBV5-6 and TRBJ2-7; 7 nucleotides align to TRBD1. J gave up 2 bases and V 4 bases, and 12 bases lay outside the gene matches. Germline values: CDR1 SGHDT, CDR2 YYEEEE. The CDR3 runs 16 residues. The CDR3 loop is CASSVPPGQEAYEQYF. The CDR3 coding sequence is TGTGCCAGCAGCGTACCACCTGGACAGGAGGCCTACGAGCAGTACTTC. Drawing the rest from reference TRBV5-6 and TRBJ2-7, the complete variable domain is DAGVTQSPTHLIKTRGQQVTLRCSPKSGHDTVSWYQQALGQGPQFIFQYYEEEERQRGNFPDRFSGHQFPNYSSELNVNALLLGDSALYLCASSVPPGQEAYEQYFGPGTRLTVT.

This clone was detected once. The genes are TRBV5-1 and TRBJ2-1; D gene uncertain. The CDR3 runs 15 residues. Germline V gives CDR1 SGHRS, CDR2 YFSETQ. V dropped 2 bases and J dropped 0 bases, with 9 bases sitting between them. The chain's CDR3 is CASSFPRGSYNEQFF. The DNA for the CDR3 is TGCGCCAGCAGCTTCCCCCGCGGCTCCTACAATGAGCAGTTCTTC.

The CDR3 loop is CASSQDLERGGGDTQYF. The CDR3, as DNA: TGCGCCAGCAGCCAAGATTTGGAGCGGGGGGGCGGAGATACGCAGTATTTT. The chain recombines TRBV4-3 with TRBJ2-3; 10 bases align to TRBD2. CDR1 is LGHNA, CDR2 YSLEER, per germline. The ends lost 0 bases at V and 5 bases at J; junction bases unmatched: 8. This CDR3 is 17 amino acids long.

The chain joins TRBV5-6 to TRBJ2-3, with 12 bases identical to TRBD2. Looked up from germline, CDR1 is SGHDT and CDR2 is YYEEEE. This CDR3 is 13 amino acids long. The chain's CDR3 is CGSGLAGTDTQYF. CDR3 nucleotides: TGTGGCTCCGGACTAGCGGGGACAGATACGCAGTATTTT. The variable domain in full, with the rest retrieved from reference TRBV5-6 and TRBJ2-3, is DAGVTQSPTHLIKTRGQQVTLRCSPKSGHDTVSWYQQALGQGPQFIFQYYEEEERQRGNFPDRFSGHQFPNYSSELNVNALLLGDSALYLCGSGLAGTDTQYFGPGTRLTVL.

This chain connects TRBV5-3 to TRBJ1-6, with D perhaps TRBD1 (5 bases). TRBV5-3 is recorded as an ORF, its role being uncertain. The CDR3 is 16 residues long. Trimming removed 1 base from V and 10 bases from J, with 18 bases in between. Written as DNA, the CDR3 is TGTGCCAGAAGCTTGTTAAAGAAGGGGAACGACTCACCCCTCCACTTT. Protein product: CARSLLKKGNDSPLHF.

This clone is a singleton in its sample. The chain recombines TRBV6-5 with TRBJ1-2; 9 bases are shared with TRBD1. V gave up 6 bases and J gave up 4 bases; unmatched junction bases: 3. CDR3 length: 13 amino acids. Germline V gene sequence: CDR1 MNHEY, CDR2 SVGAGI. The CDR3, as DNA: TGTGCCAGCAGGGGACAGGGTGGCTATGGCTACACCTTC. Translating gives CASRGQGGYGYTF.

The chain carries TRBV12-3 or TRBV12-4 and TRBJ2-7; a weak D match, TRBD1 (6 bases). V was clipped by 6 bases and J by 4 bases, with 13 bases between them. This CDR3 is 13 amino acids long. This CDR3 is CASRGTLIYEQYF. In nucleotides, the CDR3 is TGTGCCAGCAGGGGGACACTAATTTACGAGCAGTACTTC.

V is TRBV7-3 and J is TRBJ2-2; 10 nucleotides line up with TRBD2. Trimming took 0 bases from V and 5 from J; bases not matched to a gene: 3. This CDR3 region has 16 residues. Germline CDR1 SGHTA, CDR2 FQGTGA. CDR3 residues: CASSLTGTSATGELFF. CDR3 bases: TGTGCCAGCAGCTTAACCGGGACTAGCGCGACCGGGGAGCTGTTTTTT.

V and J are TRBV6-2 or TRBV6-3 and TRBJ2-3; 9 bases align to TRBD1. V lost 6 bases and J lost 0; bases outside the gene matches: 16. Germline CDR1 and CDR2: MNHEY and SVGEGT. The CDR3 is 19 residues long. The CDR3 region has the DNA TGTGCCAGCAGCTCCCTAACAGGGGGCAAGGGGATTAGCACAGATACGCAGTATTTT. Amino acid sequence: CASSSLTGGKGISTDTQYF.

The chain uses TRBV6-5 and TRBJ2-3; 9 bases map to TRBD2. Per the germline V gene, CDR1 is MNHEY and CDR2 is SVGAGI. The V segment lost 6 bases and the J segment 6 bases; nucleotides outside the gene matches: 4. This CDR3 has 13 amino acids. The CDR3 loop is CASRTSGRDTQYF. The CDR3 DNA sequence: TGTGCCAGCAGAACTAGCGGGCGGGATACGCAGTATTTT.

This sequence joins TRBV3-1 (or the pseudogene TRBV3-2) and TRBJ2-3; 9 bases fit TRBD1. The V and J ends lost 1 base and 5 bases, in that order; junction bases with no gene match: 4. Per germline, CDR1 LGHDT and CDR2 YNNKEL (reference sequence). CDR3 length: 15 amino acids. This CDR3 reads CASSQGDRVLDTQYF. CDR3 DNA: TGTGCCAGCAGCCAAGGGGACAGGGTTTTAGATACGCAGTATTTT.

This clone was seen once. This chain joins TRBV5-1 and TRBJ2-7, with D possibly being TRBD2 (6 bases). Germline assignment: CDR1 SGHRS and CDR2 YFSETQ. V shed 0 bases and J shed 5 bases, with 6 bases lying between them. The CDR3 has 12 amino acids. CDR3: CASSLAGDEQYF. CDR3 nucleotide sequence: TGCGCCAGCAGCTTGGCGGGGGACGAGCAGTACTTC.

The chain links TRBV19 to TRBJ1-5, with TRBD1 identical over 7 bases. Germline CDR1 reads LNHDA; CDR2 reads SQIVND (reference sequence). Germline trimming cut 0 bases from V and 3 bases from J; bases unmatched to any gene: 5. The CDR3 sequence is 16 residues long. The CDR3 sequence is CASSIELGGHNQPQHF. In DNA form, the CDR3 reads TGTGCCAGTAGTATAGAGTTAGGGGGCCACAATCAGCCCCAGCATTTT.

V gene TRBV4-1 combines with J gene TRBJ1-3; TRBD1 aligns across 10 bases. Looked up from germline, CDR1 is MGHRA and CDR2 is YSYEKL. The CDR3 is made up of 16 amino acids. The V gene end was trimmed by 4 bases and the J gene end by 0 bases; junction bases not matched to a gene: 3. Here the CDR3 reads CASSPGQGVSGNTIYF. CDR3 DNA: TGCGCCAGCAGCCCTGGACAGGGGGTCTCTGGAAACACCATATATTTT.

The chain carries TRBV5-5 and TRBJ1-5; a weak D match, TRBD1 (6 bases). This CDR3 spans 14 amino acids. Trimming took 2 bases from V and 5 from J, leaving 11 bases between them. Germline-derived CDR1 and CDR2 are SGHKS and YYEKEE (reference sequence). The CDR3 here is CASSFLGGDQPQHF. In nucleotides, the CDR3 is TGTGCCAGCAGCTTCCTAGGGGGTGATCAGCCCCAGCATTTT.

Only one count was recorded for this clone. V usage is TRBV18 and J usage is TRBJ1-5, with 10 bases identical to TRBD1. Per germline, CDR1 KGHSH and CDR2 LQKENI. There are 17 residues in the CDR3. J lost 4 bases, V lost 4 bases, and 10 bases had no gene match. Here the CDR3 reads CASSRSSGTGDNQPQHF. DNA of the CDR3: TGTGCCAGCTCACGCTCCTCCGGGACAGGGGATAATCAGCCCCAGCATTTT.

The chain carries TRBV19 and TRBJ2-3, with D perhaps TRBD2 (6 bases). CDR1 and CDR2 from the germline V gene are LNHDA and SQIVND (reference sequence). Trimming removed 3 bases from V and 0 bases from J, with 7 bases in between. The CDR3 is made up of 14 amino acids. This CDR3 reads CASSISGSTDTQYF. DNA of the CDR3: TGTGCCAGTAGTATCAGCGGGAGCACAGATACGCAGTATTTT.

J is TRBJ2-1 and V is TRBV12-1; the table's D gene call, TRBD1, was not cross checked with the DNA. TRBV12-1 is given as a pseudogene. This CDR3 contains 13 residues. The CDR3 reads CASSIYSYNEQFF. The CDR3 DNA reads TGTGCCAGCAGCATCTACAGCTACAATGAGCAGTTCTTC.

This clone was detected once. CDR3 sequence: CAASSGALREKLFF. CDR3 bases: TGTGCCGCCTCGAGTGGGGCGCTGAGGGAAAAACTGTTTTTT. The V and J genes are TRBV10-3 and TRBJ1-4, with D maybe TRBD1 (5 bases). V gave up 11 bases and J gave up 8 bases, with 21 bases separating them. CDR1 and CDR2 from the germline V gene are ENHRY and SYGVKD. The CDR3 extends over 14 amino acids.